The rows below give T cell receptor beta chains drawn from one sample of a study of PD-1 blockade in mismatch repair-deficient tumors. Data came from immunoSEQ multiplex PCR; TCRdb stores just in-frame clones and leaves some out. Of 30,000 to 45,000 clones in the sample, 70% to 90% were seen once. The material sequenced was peripheral blood, taken approximately 78 weeks after starting pembrolizumab. The receptors here all came from an adult with mismatch repair-deficient cancer. The CDR3 runs from the conserved cysteine through the conserved F or W. Each record gives: V gene, clone size, J gene, D gene, CDR3 DNA, CDR3 protein. A D gene is named only where the DNA matches it firmly. Rows may omit the clone size; those that give it use once, few, many or a size class.

>TRBV10-3|-|TRBJ1-1|TRBD1
TGTGCCACCGGGACAGGTGATACAAACACTGAAGCTTTCTTT
CATGTGDTNTEAFF
>TRBV19|-|TRBJ1-1|-
TGTGCCAGTAGGCTGGGACGGTATACTGAAGCTTTCTTT
CASRLGRYTEAFF
>TRBV11-2|once|TRBJ1-1|-
TGTGCCAGCAGCTTAGGCAAGGGTCGCACTGAAGCTTTCTTT
CASSLGKGRTEAFF
>TRBV5-8|-|TRBJ2-7|-
TGTGCCAGCAGCTTTCTCTCCTACGAGCAGTACTTC
CASSFLSYEQYF
>TRBV9|-|TRBJ2-3|-
TGTGCCAGCAGCGGACAGGATTACACAGATACGCAGTATTTT
CASSGQDYTDTQYF
>TRBV10-3|few|TRBJ2-7|-
TGTGCCATCAGTGAGTCGAATGGGGCCTACGAGCAGTACTTC
CAISESNGAYEQYF
>TRBV4-1|-|TRBJ2-2|-
TGCGCCAGCAGCCATGCGGGTTTGGCGAACACCGGGGAGCTGTTTTTT
CASSHAGLANTGELFF
>TRBV15|few|TRBJ1-5|-
TGTGCCACCAGCGGAGGGGGAAGCAATCAGCCCCAGCATTTT
CATSGGGSNQPQHF
>TRBV5-6|-|TRBJ1-1|-
TGTGCCAGCAGCTTGACACCAACTGAAGCTTTCTTT
CASSLTPTEAFF
>TRBV5-1|-|TRBJ2-3|-
TGCGCCAGCACCTTCAGGGACGCAGATACGCAGTATTTT
CASTFRDADTQYF
>TRBV6-1|-|TRBJ2-7|TRBD2
TGTGCCAGCGCCAGGACTAGCGGGAGGTCCTACGAGCAGTACTTC
CASARTSGRSYEQYF
>TRBV7-9|-|TRBJ1-3|-
TGTGCCAGCAGCTTAGCAGGGAACACCATATATTTT
CASSLAGNTIYF
>TRBV19|-|TRBJ1-1|-
TGTGCCAGTAGTAGGACTGAGGGCCAAGGGAACACTGAAGCTTTCTTT
CASSRTEGQGNTEAFF
>TRBV21-1|-|TRBJ1-5|-
TGTGCCAGCAGCAAAGACGGGGGAGGTCAGGCCCTCGGACAGCCCCAGCATTTT
CASSKDGGGQALGQPQHF
>TRBV9|-|TRBJ2-7|TRBD2
TGTGCCAGCAGCCCTAGCGGGGGGCGCAGTTACGAGCAGTACTTC
CASSPSGGRSYEQYF
>TRBV10-3|-|TRBJ2-1|TRBD2
TGTGCCATCAGGGGGGAGGGCTCCTACAATGAGCAGTTCTTC
CAIRGEGSYNEQFF
>TRBV18|-|TRBJ1-2|-
TGTGCCAGCTCACCAGACGGGCAGGGGTCTGGCTACACCTTC
CASSPDGQGSGYTF
>TRBV18|-|TRBJ2-4|-
TGTGCCAGCTCACCGATCAGTCAAAACATTCAGTACTTC
CASSPISQNIQYF
>TRBV5-1|-|TRBJ1-5|TRBD1
TGCGCCAGCAGCTTGGTCGGGACAGGGGGGCCGAACAATCAGCCCCAGCATTTT
CASSLVGTGGPNNQPQHF
>TRBV2|-|TRBJ2-3|-
TGTGCCAGCAGTGCCGGGACCCATAGCACAGATACGCAGTATTTT
CASSAGTHSTDTQYF
>TRBV7-2|few|TRBJ2-7|-
TGTGCCAGCAGCTTATCTTCCGAAGGGACTGGAAGCTCCTACGAGCAGTACTTC
CASSLSSEGTGSSYEQYF
>TRBV11-2|-|TRBJ1-1|TRBD1
TGTGCCAGCAGCGGACAGGGTAGTCACACTGAAGCTTTCTTT
CASSGQGSHTEAFF
>TRBV7-2|once|TRBJ2-7|-
TGTGCCAGCAGCTTAAGCGACGGGCAAGGGCAGTACTTC
CASSLSDGQGQYF
>TRBV4-1|-|TRBJ2-1|-
TGCGCCAGCAGCAACCCGACGTTTTACAATGAGCAGTTCTTC
CASSNPTFYNEQFF
>TRBV27|-|TRBJ1-2|TRBD1
TGTGCCAGCAGTTATACAGGGGATAAAGGCTACACCTTC
CASSYTGDKGYTF
>TRBV19|-|TRBJ2-3|TRBD2
TGTGCCAGTAGTATTTTTATGGAACTAGCGGGAGCCCCAGATACGCAGTATTTT
CASSIFMELAGAPDTQYF
>TRBV7-9|-|TRBJ1-1|-
TGTGCCAGCAGCAACGAGGGGCCCCCGGGGGACACTGAAGCTTTCTTT
CASSNEGPPGDTEAFF
>TRBV4-1|-|TRBJ2-7|TRBD2
TGCGCCAGCAGCCAAGGGCCTAGCGGGAGTATCTACGAGCAGTACTTC
CASSQGPSGSIYEQYF
>TRBV5-1|few|TRBJ2-7|TRBD1
TGCGCCAGCAGCGTGGCCGGACAGGTGAGGGTCTACGAGCAGTACTTC
CASSVAGQVRVYEQYF
>TRBV6-5|-|TRBJ2-1|TRBD2
TGTGCCAGCAGTTCAGAGGGACTAGCGTTTTACAATGAGCAGTTCTTC
CASSSEGLAFYNEQFF
>TRBV5-6|-|TRBJ1-5|-
TGTGCCAGCAGCTTGATGGGTAGCAATCAGCCCCAGCATTTT
CASSLMGSNQPQHF
>TRBV7-9|few|TRBJ1-1|-
TGTGCCAGCAGCCCCCAACAGGGGAACACTGAAGCTTTCTTT
CASSPQQGNTEAFF
>TRBV7-9|-|TRBJ1-2|-
TGTGCCAGCAGCCCCCACGGCGGAGGTAACTATGGCTACACCTTC
CASSPHGGGNYGYTF
>TRBV9|-|TRBJ2-1|-
TGTGCCAGCAGCGTTAGCGTTTCCTACAATGAGCAGTTCTTC
CASSVSVSYNEQFF
>TRBV5-3|once|TRBJ2-2|-
TGTGCCAGAAGCACACACTCCACAGGGTTCACCGGGGAGCTGTTTTTT
CARSTHSTGFTGELFF
>TRBV6-5|once|TRBJ2-7|TRBD2
TGTGCCAGCACTCCGCGGGGGATCTCCTACGAGCAGTACTTC
CASTPRGISYEQYF
>TRBV2|-|TRBJ1-1|-
TGTGCCAGCAGCCGCCCTGAAGCTTTCTTT
CASSRPEAFF
>TRBV5-1|-|TRBJ2-5|-
TGCGCCAGCAGCTATGTAGCAGGAAGGCAAGAGACCCAGTACTTC
CASSYVAGRQETQYF
>TRBV29-1|once|TRBJ2-2|-
TGCAGCGTGGCACCGAGGGGGTCGAACACCGGGGAGCTGTTTTTT
CSVAPRGSNTGELFF
>TRBV5-5|-|TRBJ1-1|-
TGTGCCAGCAGCTTGGACTGGAACACTGAAGCTTTCTTT
CASSLDWNTEAFF
>TRBV18|-|TRBJ1-1|-
TGTGCCAGCTCACCGAATATTCCTGAAGCTTTCTTT
CASSPNIPEAFF
>TRBV7-2|-|TRBJ2-3|-
TGTGCCAGCAGCTTGGGCGGTCGAGATACGCAGTATTTT
CASSLGGRDTQYF
>TRBV6-4|-|TRBJ2-1|-
TGTGCCAGCAGTGAGCGGGCGTACAATGAGCAGTTCTTC
CASSERAYNEQFF
>TRBV7-9|-|TRBJ2-4|TRBD2
TGTGCCAGCAGCGCACAACTAGCGGGAGGGGAAAACATTCAGTACTTC
CASSAQLAGGENIQYF
>TRBV4-1|-|TRBJ2-7|TRBD2
TGCGCCAGCAGCCAAGAAAGGGAGGGTACGGGTTACGAGCAGTACTTC
CASSQEREGTGYEQYF